These 26 T cell receptor beta chains were sequenced from one sample in a study of CD8 T cells in Susac syndrome. The RNA input was 0.5 to 1 ug, and it was reverse transcribed with random hexamers. TCRdb ran MiXCR on the immunoSEQ multiplex PCR reads and lists one entry per CDR3 protein. This sample has 400,000 to 550,000 distinct CDR3 sequences; about 85% occur once, and the top ten carry about 0.12%. Input material: CD8+ T cells from PBMCs. The source of these receptors is a human donor with multiple sclerosis.

The V gene is TRBV13, the J gene TRBJ2-7, with TRBD1 as a possible D gene (6 bases). V shed 5 bases and J shed 5 bases, with 10 bases lying between them. The CDR3 contains 12 residues. Germline assignment: CDR1 PRHDT and CDR2 FYEKMQ (reference sequence). This CDR3 reads CASSEQGNEQYF. The CDR3 DNA reads as TGTGCCAGCAGCGAACAGGGAAACGAGCAGTACTTC.

The genes are TRBV24-1 and TRBJ2-3, with 7 bases fitting TRBD1. The CDR3 spans 12 residues. The J segment lost 10 bases and the V segment lost 9 bases, leaving 9 bases of the junction unmatched. Germline V lookup: CDR1 KGHDR, CDR2 SFDVKD. CDR3 sequence (DNA): TGTGCCACCGCGAACCAGGGGGAAGCGCAGTATTTT. Its translation: CATANQGEAQYF.

This chain uses TRBV20-1 with TRBJ1-5; D uncertain. The CDR3 sequence is 15 residues long. CDR1 DFQATT and CDR2 SNEGSKA come from the germline V gene (reference sequence). The V end was cut by 1 base, the J end by 3 bases, with 13 bases between. This CDR3 reads CSARGSPGDNQPQHF. CDR3 coding DNA: TGCAGTGCTAGAGGCAGTCCAGGCGACAATCAGCCCCAGCATTTT.

The chain is built from TRBV9 and TRBJ1-2, with D unresolved. Germline loops: CDR1 SGDLS, CDR2 YYNGEE. The CDR3 has 16 residues. The V gene lost 4 bases and the J gene lost 5 bases, with 21 bases spanning the gap. In DNA form, the CDR3 reads TGTGCCAGCAGCAAATACCGTCTTATGCCGAAATATGGCTACACCTTC. As protein: CASSKYRLMPKYGYTF.

The chain has TRBV20-1 and TRBJ2-7; 11 positions match TRBD2. This CDR3 contains 17 residues. Germline V gene data show CDR1 as DFQATT and CDR2 as SNEGSKA (reference sequence). After removal of 0 bases from V and 5 bases from J, the junction contained 12 bases not matched to a gene. The CDR3 sequence is CSARDLHSGRAGDEQYF. CDR3 in DNA: TGCAGTGCTAGAGATCTCCATAGCGGGAGGGCCGGGGACGAGCAGTACTTC.

The V call is TRBV11-2, the J call TRBJ2-3, with 16 bases that match TRBD2. The V and J ends lost 5 bases and 3 bases, in that order; junction bases with no gene match: 8. Germline values: CDR1 SGHAT, CDR2 FQNNGV. CDR3 length: 18 amino acids. Here the CDR3 reads CASSVGLAGGSITDTQYF. The DNA of the CDR3 is TGTGCCAGCAGCGTGGGACTAGCGGGGGGGAGTATAACAGATACGCAGTATTTT.

This chain links TRBV4-1 with TRBJ1-2; D is undetermined. V was shortened by 0 bases and J by 4 bases, with 6 bases between the two germline ends. This CDR3 is 13 amino acids long. Germline V gives CDR1 MGHRA, CDR2 YSYEKL. DNA for the CDR3: TGCGCCAGCAGCCAAGACACGATCTATGGCTACACCTTC. Protein: CASSQDTIYGYTF.

The chain couples TRBV4-1 to TRBJ2-3; 11 bases align to TRBD1. Losses at the gene ends were 3 bases for V and 4 bases for J; bases not matched to a gene: 0. The germline V gene has CDR1 MGHRA and CDR2 YSYEKL. The CDR3 spans 14 residues. The CDR3 coding sequence is TGCGCCAGCAGCCAGGACAGGGGGCCAGATACGCAGTATTTT. Encoded protein: CASSQDRGPDTQYF.

The chain couples TRBV7-9 to TRBJ2-7, with TRBD2 as a possible D gene (5 bases). This CDR3 comprises 17 residues. The germline CDR1 and CDR2 sequences are SEHNR and FQNEAQ (reference sequence). Trimming left V 1 base short and J 5 bases short, with 21 bases between. Here the CDR3 reads CASSLVEGTGPQHEQYF. For the CDR3, the DNA is TGTGCCAGCAGCTTAGTCGAGGGTACCGGCCCTCAACACGAGCAGTACTTC.

The CDR3 is CASRLELSNTEAFF. DNA for the CDR3: TGCGCCAGCAGACTGGAGTTATCGAACACTGAAGCTTTCTTT. The gene calls are TRBV4-1 and TRBJ1-1; D remains unclear. This CDR3 has 14 residues. Trimming removed 6 bases from V and 1 base from J, with 12 bases in between. The germline V gene has CDR1 MGHRA and CDR2 YSYEKL.

The V gene is TRBV7-9, the J gene TRBJ2-5; D not certain. The length of the CDR3 is 13 residues. Germline V gene sequence: CDR1 SEHNR, CDR2 FQNEAQ (reference sequence). The V end was cut by 4 bases, the J end by 4 bases, with 10 bases between. CDR3 bases: TGTGCCAGCAGCTCCCCGGGCTCAGAGACCCAGTACTTC. This sequence encodes CASSSPGSETQYF. The full variable domain, its missing parts supplied by reference TRBV7-9 and TRBJ2-5, is DTGVSQNPRHKITKRGQNVTFRCDPISEHNRLYWYRQTLGQGPEFLTYFQNEAQLEKSRLLSDRFSAERPKGSFSTLEIQRTEQGDSAMYLCASSSPGSETQYFGPGTRLLVL.

The chain joins TRBV23-1 to TRBJ1-3; unclear D gene. TRBV23-1 is recorded as an ORF, its role being uncertain. Trimming removed 3 bases at V and 2 bases at J, with 11 bases between. This CDR3 has 15 amino acids. The CDR3 DNA reads as TGCGCCAGCAGTCATTCTGGCGGGCCTGGAAACACCATATATTTT. It codes for CASSHSGGPGNTIYF.

CDR3 coding DNA: TGCGCCAGCAGCTCGAATGTCGGCTACACCTTC. This codes for CASSSNVGYTF. The V gene is TRBV4-1, the J gene TRBJ1-2; D is uncertain. V was pared by 5 bases and J by 8 bases, with 9 bases between. The CDR3 length is 11 residues. Per germline, CDR1 MGHRA and CDR2 YSYEKL.

The CDR3 coding sequence is TGTGCCAGCAGCTTGGGACAGGGGCTCAGTCAGCCCCAGCATTTT. It is translated as CASSLGQGLSQPQHF. The genes are TRBV5-6 and TRBJ1-5; TRBD1 aligns across 8 bases. Trimming at V came to 0 bases and at J to 6 bases, leaving 5 bases not matched to a gene. Germline V gene lookup returns CDR1 SGHDT and CDR2 YYEEEE. The length of the CDR3 is 15 residues.

The chain uses TRBV7-8 and TRBJ1-5; maybe TRBD1 (6 bases). This CDR3 has 16 amino acids. Germline-derived CDR1 and CDR2 are SGHVS and FQNEAQ. V was trimmed by 1 base and J by 1 base, leaving 11 bases between them. The CDR3 is CASSLVGGQSNQPQHF. CDR3 bases: TGTGCCAGCAGCTTAGTTGGAGGACAGAGCAATCAGCCCCAGCATTTT.

The gene calls are TRBV27 and TRBJ2-2; weak D call: TRBD2 (5 bases). Germline assignment: CDR1 MNHEY and CDR2 SMNVEV (reference sequence). This CDR3 contains 15 residues. V lost 6 bases, J lost 1 base, and 12 bases lay in between. The CDR3 sequence: CASSFGVENTGELFF. DNA of the CDR3: TGTGCCAGCAGCTTCGGGGTCGAGAACACCGGGGAGCTGTTTTTT.

The CDR3 here is CASSLEVAGNGNEQFF. In DNA, the CDR3 is TGTGCCAGCAGCTTAGAGGTAGCGGGGAATGGGAATGAGCAGTTCTTC. V gene TRBV7-6 combines with J gene TRBJ2-1; 8 bases align to TRBD2. V was clipped by 1 base and J by 7 bases; unmatched bases: 9. This CDR3 region has 16 residues. Germline loops: CDR1 SGHVS, CDR2 FNYEAQ.

This clonotype was detected once. This rearrangement joins TRBV5-4 to TRBJ2-3, with 10 bases matching TRBD2. The germline gives CDR1 SGHNT, CDR2 YYREEE (reference sequence). This CDR3 has 17 amino acids. The trim removed 0 bases at V and 2 bases at J, leaving 6 bases unmatched. Written as DNA, the CDR3 is TGTGCCAGCAGCTTGGATTTTAGCGGGGGGATCACAGATACGCAGTATTTT. It specifies CASSLDFSGGITDTQYF. The full variable domain, with the rest looked up from reference TRBV5-4 and TRBJ2-3, is ETGVTQSPTHLIKTRGQQVTLRCSSQSGHNTVSWYQQALGQGPQFIFQYYREEENGRGNFPPRFSGLQFPNYSSELNVNALELDDSALYLCASSLDFSGGITDTQYFGPGTRLTVL.

V gene TRBV6-5 combines with J gene TRBJ2-7, with 8 bases identical to TRBD1. Trimming took 3 bases from V and 7 from J; bases not matched to a gene: 8. Germline CDR1 reads MNHEY; CDR2 reads SVGAGI. The CDR3 has 14 residues. The CDR3 loop reads CASSYGQGVPEQYF. For the CDR3, the DNA is TGTGCCAGCAGTTATGGACAGGGTGTCCCGGAGCAGTACTTC.

V is TRBV27 and J is TRBJ2-7; TRBD1 agrees at 8 bases. Germline V gene lookup returns CDR1 MNHEY and CDR2 SMNVEV (reference sequence). With V trimmed by 5 bases and J by 2 bases, 8 bases remained unmatched. The CDR3 runs 15 residues. CDR3 nucleotides: TGTGCCAGCAGTGGGAGGACAGGGTCCCCCTACGAGCAGTACTTC. Protein: CASSGRTGSPYEQYF.

V is TRBV7-2 and J is TRBJ1-2; D not resolved. The CDR3 length is 19 residues. Trimming removed 3 bases from V and 3 bases from J, with 26 bases in between. CDR1 is SGHTA and CDR2 is FQGNSA in the germline V gene. The CDR3 coding sequence is TGTGCCAGCAGCTTTTTCGAGGGAATGTGGAGGGAATATCACTATGGCTACACCTTC. Translation: CASSFFEGMWREYHYGYTF. The full variable domain, completed using reference TRBV7-2 and TRBJ1-2, is GAGVSQSPSNKVTEKGKDVELRCDPISGHTALYWYRQSLGQGLEFLIYFQGNSAPDKSGLPSDRFSAERTGGSVSTLTIQRTQQEDSAVYLCASSFFEGMWREYHYGYTFGSGTRLTVV.

The chain carries TRBV28 and TRBJ2-4; D may be TRBD2 (5 bases). This CDR3 comprises 16 residues. Germline loops: CDR1 MDHEN, CDR2 SYDVKM. The ends were cut back, 4 bases at V and 0 bases at J, with 13 bases in the middle. The CDR3 bases are TGTGCCAGCAGTTCCCCACTAGTCCTAGCCAAAAACATTCAGTACTTC. Amino acid sequence: CASSSPLVLAKNIQYF.

V and J are TRBV7-9 and TRBJ2-7, with D possibly being TRBD2 (5 bases). The CDR3 covers 15 residues. Germline loops: CDR1 SEHNR, CDR2 FQNEAQ (reference sequence). The V end lost 5 bases, the J end lost 0 bases, and 14 bases lay between the germline ends. The CDR3 here is CASSVGLENSYEQYF. The CDR3, as DNA: TGTGCCAGCAGCGTCGGACTGGAAAACTCCTACGAGCAGTACTTC.

This clonotype has just one count. V usage is TRBV29-1 and J usage is TRBJ1-1; D is uncertain. Germline-derived CDR1 and CDR2 are SQVTM and ANQGSEA. Trimming pared 3 bases from V and 2 bases from J, leaving 10 bases between. This CDR3 has 13 amino acids. The CDR3 protein is CSVDISGNTEAFF. As DNA, the CDR3 is TGCAGCGTTGATATATCGGGAAACACTGAAGCTTTCTTT.

CDR3 coding DNA: TGTGCCAGCAGAAAGGGGACAGCCGACCACTCCTACGAGCAGTACTTC. This codes for CASRKGTADHSYEQYF. The chain uses TRBV12-3 or TRBV12-4 and TRBJ2-7; 7 bases align to TRBD1. This CDR3 is 16 amino acids long. Trimming cost V 6 bases and J 0 bases; bases outside gene matches: 11.

V gene TRBV20-1 combines with J gene TRBJ2-3; no firm D call. The CDR3 has 14 amino acids. V shed 0 bases and J shed 4 bases, with 11 bases lying between them. The germline CDR1 and CDR2 sequences are DFQATT and SNEGSKA (reference sequence). CDR3: CSARDPLDPDTQYF. The CDR3 nucleotides are TGCAGTGCTAGAGATCCGCTAGACCCAGATACGCAGTATTTT.